This is a list of T cell receptor beta chains from one sample in a study of CD8+ T cells in alopecia areata. Some clones are missing from TCRdb's copy, which holds only in-frame ones; the method was immunoSEQ multiplex PCR. The repertoire holds about 69,000 clones, roughly 61% seen once, with about a sixth in the top ten. Sequenced here: CD8+ T cells sorted from blood, sampled at week 0. These receptors were taken from a human donor with alopecia areata. Each CDR3 is given with its conserved first and last residue. The order of the fields is D gene, V gene, J gene, clone size, CDR3 DNA, CDR3 protein. D genes are given only for firm matches. Some rows have no size entry. The others give once, few or many, or a class for an expanded clone.

>.|TRBV29-1|TRBJ2-1|few
TGCAGCGTTGAGGGGGGGCTGGACAATGAGCAGTTCTTC
CSVEGGLDNEQFF
>.|TRBV7-9|TRBJ1-2|once
TGTGCCAGCAGCTTCCAGGGAAACTATGGCTACACCTTC
CASSFQGNYGYTF
>.|TRBV30|TRBJ1-5|few
TGTGCCTGGAGTGTATCCTGGGAGGTCCCCAGGGCGCAGCATTTT
CAWSVSWEVPRAQHF
>.|TRBV7-9|TRBJ2-7|few
TGTGCCAGCAGCCTCGATCCCTTCGTGGAGCAGTACTTC
CASSLDPFVEQYF
>.|TRBV29-1|TRBJ2-1|once
TGCAGCGCCTTAGCTAGCTCCTACAATGAGCAGTTCTTC
CSALASSYNEQFF
>.|TRBV29-1|TRBJ1-5|once
TGCAGCGCCGTCGGCAGGGAGGGGCAGCCCCAGCATTTT
CSAVGREGQPQHF
>TRBD1|TRBV6-6|TRBJ2-7|.
TGTGCCAGCACCCTGGACAGGGCCTACGAGCAGTACTTC
CASTLDRAYEQYF
>.|TRBV15|TRBJ2-7|.
TGTGCCACCAGCAGAGATGTAGAAGGGGCCTACGAGCAGTACTTC
CATSRDVEGAYEQYF
>TRBD2|TRBV9|TRBJ2-5|.
TGTGCCAGCAGCGTAGGTTTGGTAGCGGGGGGATCTGAGACCCAGTACTTC
CASSVGLVAGGSETQYF
>TRBD1|TRBV29-1|TRBJ2-7|.
TGCAGCGTTGGACAGGGTGCCGAGCAGTACTTC
CSVGQGAEQYF
>.|TRBV7-2|TRBJ2-5|.
TGTGCCAGCAGCTTAGCGGGGTGGCAAGAGACCCAGTACTTC
CASSLAGWQETQYF